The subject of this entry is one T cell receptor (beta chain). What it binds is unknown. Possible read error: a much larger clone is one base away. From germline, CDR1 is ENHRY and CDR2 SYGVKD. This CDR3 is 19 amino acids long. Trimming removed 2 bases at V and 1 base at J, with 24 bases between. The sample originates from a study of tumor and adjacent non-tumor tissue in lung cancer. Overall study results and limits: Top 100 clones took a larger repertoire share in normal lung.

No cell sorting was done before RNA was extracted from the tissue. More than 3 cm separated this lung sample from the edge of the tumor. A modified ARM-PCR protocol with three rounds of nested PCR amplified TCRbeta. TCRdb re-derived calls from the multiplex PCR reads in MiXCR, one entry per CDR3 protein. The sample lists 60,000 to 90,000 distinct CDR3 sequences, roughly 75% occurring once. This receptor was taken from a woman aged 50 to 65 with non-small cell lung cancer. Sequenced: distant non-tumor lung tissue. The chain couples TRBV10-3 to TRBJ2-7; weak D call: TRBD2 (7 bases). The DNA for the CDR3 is TGTGCCATCAGTGAGAGGGGGGGAGAATCGGGAGGACTTTCCTACGAGCAGTACTTC. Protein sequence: CAISERGGESGGLSYEQYF.